This TCR beta chain was sequenced in a study of T cells in Graves' hyperthyroidism and ophthalmopathy. Those patients with uncontrolled infection, other autoimmune disease, pregnancy or lactation were excluded. The PBMCs had their origin in 8.5 to 10 ml of fresh peripheral blood. Study-level findings and limits: Prediction of ophthalmopathy progression came a median around 6.5 months pre-onset.

Regions amplified from RNA transcripts were the TCR beta CDR3 regions. TCR CDR3 regions were first amplified by RT-PCR with HTBI primers. Each CDR3 protein is one row after TCRdb ran MiXCR on the multiplex PCR reads. The sample has around 530,000 distinct CDR3 sequences, over 15% seen once. The CDR3 is 15 residues long. After removal of 0 bases from V and 3 bases from J, the junction contained 4 bases not matched to a gene. CDR1 is MNHNY, CDR2 SVGAGI, per germline (reference sequence). Comments on this clonotype: Its antigen is currently unknown.

The source material was blood. The V gene is TRBV6-6, the J gene TRBJ1-1; the match to TRBD1 covers 7 bases. The sequence derives from a young woman with Graves' ophthalmopathy. The CDR3 DNA is TGTGCCAGCAGTTACTCGCAGGGGGGGTACACTGAAGCTTTCTTT. Protein sequence: CASSYSQGGYTEAFF.